Listed below are T cell receptor beta chains from one sample, sequenced in a study of monozygotic twins with inflammatory bowel disease. TCRdb reworked the 5' RACE reads into one entry per CDR3 protein, no DNA. The listing records some 150,000 distinct CDR3 sequences. The sample was blood. These receptors came from a human donor with ulcerative colitis or Crohn's disease, or a healthy co-twin of an affected twin (not recorded which). Each CDR3 is given with its conserved first and last residue.

V: TRBV19
J: TRBJ2-3
CDR3: CASRSGHSTDTQYF

V: TRBV6-5
J: TRBJ2-7
CDR3: CASRPTGGREQYF

V: TRBV7-9
J: TRBJ2-2
CDR3: CASSLVSLAGNTGELFF

V: TRBV4-1
J: TRBJ1-1
CDR3: CASSQVSRESTEAFF

V: TRBV12-3/TRBV12-4
J: TRBJ1-5
CDR3: CASTSPPQPQHF

V: TRBV28
J: TRBJ2-3
CDR3: CASSLLRLAGGITDTQYF

V: TRBV5-5
J: TRBJ2-6
CDR3: CASSSGAGVANVLTF

V: TRBV20-1
J: TRBJ2-3
CDR3: CSAREGLSTDTQYF

V: TRBV27
J: TRBJ1-2
CDR3: CASTSTGGDGYTF

V: TRBV6-1
J: TRBJ1-2
CDR3: CASTLPGTAGYTF

V: TRBV20-1
J: TRBJ2-5
CDR3: CSAPSPTGLAGVETQYF

V: TRBV5-1
J: TRBJ1-1
CDR3: CASSYSMENTEAFF

V: TRBV6-5
J: TRBJ2-3
CDR3: CASSSGLYSTDTQYF

V: TRBV5-1
J: TRBJ2-6
CDR3: CASSSPGLATLWTF

V: TRBV5-1
J: TRBJ1-1
CDR3: CASSLARDSGCFF

V: TRBV3-1
J: TRBJ1-1
CDR3: CASSHNTEAFF

V: TRBV7-2
J: TRBJ1-5
CDR3: CASSLIGGAGLNQPQHF

V: TRBV7-2
J: TRBJ2-1
CDR3: CASSFRVAYNEQFF

V: TRBV3-1
J: TRBJ2-7
CDR3: CASSPWGSGRLYEQYF

V: TRBV5-1
J: TRBJ2-7
CDR3: CASSLELAYPYEQYF

V: TRBV5-6
J: TRBJ2-5
CDR3: CASSSEREAQETQYF

V: TRBV24-1
J: TRBJ2-1
CDR3: CATSDLGLGPFHEQFF

V: TRBV20-1
J: TRBJ1-2
CDR3: CSASADGMGQGTLGYTF

V: TRBV7-8
J: TRBJ2-3
CDR3: CASLRAGVQYF

V: TRBV6-1
J: TRBJ2-7
CDR3: CASSPPPIYEQYF

V: TRBV19
J: TRBJ1-2
CDR3: CASSPKGQGANYGYTF

V: TRBV5-5
J: TRBJ1-5
CDR3: CASSLAQGSHQPQHF

V: TRBV6-1
J: TRBJ2-1
CDR3: CASSEPGPGTRLNEQFF

V: TRBV6-6
J: TRBJ1-2
CDR3: CASSYGGINYGYTF

V: TRBV9
J: TRBJ1-1
CDR3: CASSVTGGQGDTEAFF

V: TRBV20-1
J: TRBJ2-3
CDR3: CSARAGGNTQYF

V: TRBV10-2
J: TRBJ2-1
CDR3: CASSPAGDEQFF

V: TRBV20-1
J: TRBJ2-1
CDR3: CSARGGADNEQFF

V: TRBV7-2
J: TRBJ2-7
CDR3: CASSLILRLAGDGEQYF

V: TRBV3-1
J: TRBJ2-1
CDR3: CASSLSVLAGVLEQFF

V: TRBV18
J: TRBJ2-1
CDR3: CASSAGDEQFF

V: TRBV20-1
J: TRBJ2-5
CDR3: CSARVFSGSRGETQYF

V: TRBV24-1
J: TRBJ1-5
CDR3: CATSDVQGDQPQHF

V: TRBV4-2
J: TRBJ1-2
CDR3: CASSPGPGGFSDSGYTF

V: TRBV7-2
J: TRBJ1-2
CDR3: CASSLNPGLNYGYTF

V: TRBV29-1
J: TRBJ1-5
CDR3: CSVTQRRDQPQHF

V: TRBV28
J: TRBJ2-2
CDR3: CASSLWSGQGVTGELFF

V: TRBV7-2
J: TRBJ2-7
CDR3: CASSLRRGPSYEQYF

V: TRBV7-8
J: TRBJ2-1
CDR3: CASKLGLAGLSSYNEQFF

V: TRBV9
J: TRBJ2-7
CDR3: CASSPRTSGYEQYF

V: TRBV7-2
J: TRBJ1-2
CDR3: CASSFDTYGYTF

V: TRBV5-1
J: TRBJ2-7
CDR3: CASSAQGALYEQYF

V: TRBV7-9
J: TRBJ2-7
CDR3: CASSPYGRERNEQYF

V: TRBV5-6
J: TRBJ2-2
CDR3: CASSPRTSGYTGELFF

V: TRBV25-1
J: TRBJ2-3
CDR3: CASSPQVADTQYF

V: TRBV12-3/TRBV12-4
J: TRBJ2-4
CDR3: CASSLALRGVAKNIQYF

V: TRBV5-1
J: TRBJ2-7
CDR3: CASSSSTQTWQGSYEQYF

V: TRBV29-1
J: TRBJ1-1
CDR3: CSVEVGQGNTEAFF

V: TRBV28
J: TRBJ2-3
CDR3: CASSFRASYDTQYF